These 19 T cell receptor beta chains came from one sample sequenced in a study of shared clonotypes between healthy human individuals. Only in-frame clones appear in the TCRdb table, and some are missing; sequencing was by immunoSEQ multiplex PCR. The table lists roughly 400,000 clones, about 96% of them singletons. The sample comprised memory CD8+ T cells sorted from blood. The subset denotes: CD45RO+ cells pooled with CCR7-negative TemRA cells. The origin of the receptors is a man younger than 45 in good health.

V is TRBV30 and J is TRBJ2-2; D remains ambiguous. V was shortened by 2 bases and J by 4 bases, with 11 bases between the two germline ends. Germline values: CDR1 GTSNPN, CDR2 SVGIG (reference sequence). The CDR3 sequence is 14 residues long. As DNA, the CDR3 is TGTGCCTGGAGTCTACTACTAACCACCGGGGAGCTGTTTTTT. It translates to CAWSLLLTTGELFF.

This clone was detected once. CDR3 residues: CASGSSTDTQYF. The CDR3 coding sequence is TGTGCCAGCGGCAGTAGCACAGATACGCAGTATTTT. The gene calls are TRBV6-5 and TRBJ2-3; no clear D. CDR1 MNHEY and CDR2 SVGAGI come from the germline V gene. This CDR3 is 12 amino acids long. V was shortened by 8 bases and J by 0 bases, with 6 bases between the two germline ends.

The V call is TRBV2, the J call TRBJ2-3; D gene ambiguous. V lost 1 base, J lost 0 bases, and 8 bases lay in between. Germline values: CDR1 SNHLY, CDR2 FYNNEI. This CDR3 has 15 amino acids. CDR3 protein: CASSEGASSTDTQYF. Here the CDR3 DNA reads TGTGCCAGCAGTGAAGGTGCGTCTAGCACAGATACGCAGTATTTT.

This chain uses TRBV5-1 with TRBJ1-4, with D maybe TRBD1 (5 bases). V was shortened by 6 bases and J by 4 bases, with 16 bases between the two germline ends. CDR1 is SGHRS and CDR2 is YFSETQ in the germline V gene. The CDR3 consists of 15 residues. DNA of the CDR3: TGCGCCAGCACCCGGGGCGGGGGTCTTAATGAAAAACTGTTTTTT. Amino acids: CASTRGGGLNEKLFF.

The V gene is TRBV14, the J gene TRBJ2-2; unclear D gene. Trimming took off 0 bases at V and 4 bases at J, with 6 bases between the two ends. The CDR3 length is 14 residues. CDR1 SGHDN and CDR2 FVKESK come from the germline V gene. CDR3 in amino acids: CASSQDTGTGELFF. CDR3 DNA: TGTGCCAGCAGCCAAGATACCGGCACCGGGGAGCTGTTTTTT.

The J gene is TRBJ2-1, the V gene TRBV18; D remains unclear. Germline V gene lookup returns CDR1 KGHSH and CDR2 LQKENI. Trimming removed 3 bases at V and 3 bases at J, with 12 bases between. The CDR3 runs to 15 residues. CDR3 bases: TGTGCCAGCTCACCGTTCGAAATTGGCTACAATGAGCAGTTCTTC. This encodes CASSPFEIGYNEQFF.

The chain has TRBV13 and TRBJ2-1; D is possibly TRBD2 (6 bases). V lost 4 bases and J 7 bases, leaving 8 bases between the germline ends. The germline V gene has CDR1 PRHDT and CDR2 FYEKMQ (reference sequence). This CDR3 is 12 amino acids long. The CDR3 protein is CASSSGGNEQFF. In DNA, the CDR3 is TGTGCCAGCAGCTCTGGGGGGAATGAGCAGTTCTTC.

The gene calls are TRBV29-1 and TRBJ2-3; 7 positions match TRBD1. Trimming removed 5 bases from V and 2 bases from J; junction bases left unmatched: 7. The CDR3 spans 14 residues. Per the germline V gene, CDR1 is SQVTM and CDR2 is ANQGSEA. The chain's CDR3 is CSVLPGTVTDTQYF. DNA for the CDR3: TGCAGCGTTCTTCCCGGGACAGTCACAGATACGCAGTATTTT.

The chain combines TRBV27 with TRBJ1-1, with 9 bases aligning to TRBD1. In germline, CDR1 is MNHEY, CDR2 SMNVEV (reference sequence). J gave up 6 bases and V 5 bases, and 4 bases lay outside the gene matches. The CDR3 spans 13 residues. This CDR3 is CASSLQGAAEAFF. The CDR3 bases are TGTGCCAGCAGTCTACAGGGGGCCGCTGAAGCTTTCTTT.

This clone was counted once. The chain is built from TRBV27 and TRBJ1-2; a weak D match, TRBD1 (5 bases). Germline V gene lookup returns CDR1 MNHEY and CDR2 SMNVEV (reference sequence). This CDR3 is built from 13 residues. V was cut by 6 bases and J by 8 bases, with 16 bases left in between. The CDR3 nucleotides are TGTGCCAGCAGAAACCCGCCGGCAGGGGGCTACACCTTC. Translating gives CASRNPPAGGYTF.

J is TRBJ1-1 and V is TRBV20-1; D unclear. Per germline, CDR1 DFQATT and CDR2 SNEGSKA (reference sequence). The CDR3 is 11 residues long. With 6 bases removed from V and 2 bases from J, the gap between germline ends came to 7 bases. CDR3 region: CSAGHNTEAFF. CDR3 bases: TGCAGTGCCGGGCATAACACTGAAGCTTTCTTT.

The CDR3 DNA is TGTGCCAGTTACAGGGGCAATGAGCAGTTCTTC. It is translated as CASYRGNEQFF. V and J are TRBV19 and TRBJ2-1, with 7 nucleotides matching TRBD1. CDR3 length: 11 residues. CDR1 and CDR2 (germline): LNHDA, SQIVND (reference sequence). V lost 8 bases and J lost 6; bases outside the gene matches: 1.

V gene TRBV6-1 combines with J gene TRBJ2-7, with TRBD2 matching over 8 bases. V lost 4 bases to trimming and J lost 8 bases; unmatched junction nucleotides: 10. The CDR3 is 14 residues long. Germline V gene data show CDR1 as MNHNS and CDR2 as SASEGT. The CDR3 DNA sequence: TGTGCCAGCAGTGGTTCGGGTAGCGGGAATAAGCAGTACTTC. This gives the protein CASSGSGSGNKQYF.

This chain joins TRBV6-5 and TRBJ1-1; 7 nucleotides align to TRBD1. CDR1 is MNHEY and CDR2 is SVGAGI in the germline V gene. V dropped 7 bases and J dropped 3; count of bases not matched to a gene: 8. The CDR3 is 14 residues long. DNA of the CDR3: TGTGCCAGCACCCGGGACAGAGGGGACACTGAAGCTTTCTTT. Its translation: CASTRDRGDTEAFF.

V and J are TRBV9 and TRBJ2-7; the D gene is possibly TRBD2 (6 bases). CDR3 size: 13 residues. The V and J ends lost 3 bases and 6 bases respectively, with 13 bases between them. Germline CDR1 and CDR2: SGDLS and YYNGEE. The CDR3 nucleotides read TGTGCCAGCAGCGCCCTTGGAGGGAGCGAGCAGTACTTC. It encodes CASSALGGSEQYF.

The J gene is TRBJ2-1, the V gene TRBV5-1, with 8 bases lining up with TRBD2. From germline, CDR1 is SGHRS and CDR2 YFSETQ. This CDR3 has 16 residues. Trimming took 0 bases from V and 2 from J; bases not matched to a gene: 4. This CDR3 is CASSLATGGPYNEQFF. For the CDR3, the DNA is TGCGCCAGCAGCTTGGCGACGGGAGGGCCCTACAATGAGCAGTTCTTC.

Comment on this clone: Other DNA sequences within the sample encode an identical CDR3. V is TRBV5-1 and J is TRBJ1-5, with D uncertain. Trimming stripped 0 bases from V and 4 bases from J, with 5 bases between. The length of the CDR3 is 13 residues. Germline V CDR1 and CDR2: SGHRS, YFSETQ. In nucleotides, the CDR3 is TGCGCCAGCAGCTTGGAACCTAATCAGCCCCAGCATTTT. Translated, it gives CASSLEPNQPQHF.

The CDR3, as DNA: TGTGCCAGCTCACCAGCCCCGGGGGCAAGGGGTAATGAGCAGTTCTTC. It translates to CASSPAPGARGNEQFF. This rearrangement joins TRBV18 to TRBJ2-1; D possibly uses TRBD1 or TRBD2 (6 bases each). CDR1 and CDR2 from the germline V gene are KGHSH and LQKENI. Between the trimmed V and J ends, which lost 2 bases and 7 bases, there was a span of 18 bases. The CDR3 length is 16 residues.

The gene calls are TRBV7-3 and TRBJ2-2, with D unresolved. This CDR3 spans 12 amino acids. Germline loops: CDR1 SGHTA, CDR2 FQGTGA. V dropped 2 bases and J dropped 7 bases, with 5 bases sitting between them. For the CDR3, the DNA is TGTGCCAGCAGCTTAGCCGACGGGGAGCTGTTTTTT. Its protein is CASSLADGELFF.